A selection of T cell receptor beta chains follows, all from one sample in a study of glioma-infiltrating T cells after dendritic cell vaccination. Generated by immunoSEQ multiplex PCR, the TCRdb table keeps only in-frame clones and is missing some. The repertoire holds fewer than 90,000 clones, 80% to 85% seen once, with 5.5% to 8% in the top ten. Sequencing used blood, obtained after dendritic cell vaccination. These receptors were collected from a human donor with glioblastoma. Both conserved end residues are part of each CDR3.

cdr3_aa: CASSYSSGVYGYTF
v_call: TRBV6-5
j_call: TRBJ1-2

cdr3_aa: CASSDSRAIGSNQPQHF
v_call: TRBV2
j_call: TRBJ1-5

cdr3_aa: CASSSGQGIQETQYF
v_call: TRBV18
j_call: TRBJ2-5

cdr3_aa: CASSPAPITTGANEKLFF
v_call: TRBV4-2
j_call: TRBJ1-4

cdr3_aa: CASSRSLSDGETQYF
v_call: TRBV4-2
j_call: TRBJ2-5

cdr3_aa: CASSIGGPEAFF
v_call: TRBV19
j_call: TRBJ1-1

cdr3_aa: CASSPGTASNQPQHF
v_call: TRBV18
j_call: TRBJ1-5

cdr3_aa: CASSWGQGSGNTIYF
v_call: TRBV5-5
j_call: TRBJ1-3

cdr3_aa: CASSRNLGTGTEAFF
v_call: TRBV5-6
j_call: TRBJ1-1

cdr3_aa: CASSVLGQGGTEAFF
v_call: TRBV9
j_call: TRBJ1-1

cdr3_aa: CASSQDSGNTIYF
v_call: TRBV4-3
j_call: TRBJ1-3

cdr3_aa: CASSLVGSEQYF
v_call: TRBV5-4
j_call: TRBJ2-7

cdr3_aa: CASSPTFWNTEAFF
v_call: TRBV6-1
j_call: TRBJ1-1

cdr3_aa: CASSLDSQTHNEQFF
v_call: TRBV5-6
j_call: TRBJ2-1

cdr3_aa: CASSLARVQRSTDTQYF
v_call: TRBV7-8
j_call: TRBJ2-3

cdr3_aa: CASSQDSYTGELFF
v_call: TRBV5-1
j_call: TRBJ2-2